This is a list of T cell receptor beta chains from one sample in a study of T cell responses to AZD1222 COVID-19 vaccine. Some clones are missing from TCRdb's copy, which holds only in-frame ones; the method was immunoSEQ multiplex PCR. Of roughly 76,000 clones in the sample, roughly 84% were seen once. The material was peripheral blood, obtained on day 0 of AZD1222 vaccination. Receptors originate from an adult in good health. Each CDR3 is given with its conserved first and last residue. Size is omitted from some rows. Given values are once, few, many or a class for expanded clones.

J,size,V,CDR3
TRBJ1-2,once,TRBV29-1,CSVETDYGYTF
TRBJ1-5,NA,TRBV29-1,CSVLSGQGQPQHF
TRBJ1-1,NA,TRBV10-2,CASSDKGYTEAFF
TRBJ1-5,once,TRBV19,CASSIQEINQPQHF
TRBJ1-6,NA,TRBV10-1,CASSDRDRFCSPLHF
TRBJ2-1,NA,TRBV30,CAWRRTASGQFF
TRBJ1-5,NA,TRBV6-5,CASSYPGQPQHF
TRBJ1-1,NA,TRBV19,CASRNLDSMNTEAFF
TRBJ2-5,once,TRBV7-9,CASSSPEGGLRETQYF
TRBJ1-3,NA,TRBV11-2,CASSLVRGLNGNTIYF
TRBJ2-3,NA,TRBV28,CASSSLGGTQYF
TRBJ1-1,few,TRBV6-2/TRBV6-3,CASSYRAGMNTEAFF
TRBJ1-1,NA,TRBV27,CASSLAPPGQGGSTEAFF
TRBJ1-6,NA,TRBV7-3,CASSRDREGPLHF
TRBJ1-1,NA,TRBV30,CAWSAPNTEAFF
TRBJ2-2,few,TRBV5-1,CASSLAGLRGAGELFF
TRBJ1-2,NA,TRBV2,CASSEHGGYTF
TRBJ2-2,NA,TRBV2,CASSEARVASGELFF
TRBJ2-7,NA,TRBV18,CASSPPGGTAGKQYF
TRBJ2-1,NA,TRBV2,CASSEGPGYYNEQFF
TRBJ2-7,NA,TRBV14,CASSHKQGYEQYF
TRBJ1-1,NA,TRBV29-1,CSVANTEAFF
TRBJ1-4,NA,TRBV19,CASRATGEGEKLFF
TRBJ2-2,NA,TRBV9,CASSRDRVSGELFF
TRBJ2-5,NA,TRBV9,CASSPRGTPGETQYF
TRBJ1-6,NA,TRBV18,CASSSREGGNSPLHF
TRBJ2-2,NA,TRBV7-9,CASSSQAAELFF
TRBJ1-2,few,TRBV27,CASSTYRTEGAQRANYGYTF
TRBJ2-1,NA,TRBV5-5,CASSLGINEQFF
TRBJ2-1,once,TRBV9,CASSVDQRYSSYNEQFF
TRBJ2-7,once,TRBV28,CASSPQRGAAYEQYF
TRBJ2-2,NA,TRBV7-9,CASSLVAAWNTGELFF
TRBJ2-3,NA,TRBV11-2,CASGGALGDTQYF
TRBJ2-5,NA,TRBV4-1,CASSQDLAGGSWETQYF
TRBJ1-1,NA,TRBV4-1,CASSQPPMNTEAFF
TRBJ2-3,NA,TRBV10-1,CASSDSGSSDTQYF
TRBJ2-7,NA,TRBV6-5,CASQTGQGAYEQYF
TRBJ2-1,NA,TRBV10-3,CAISDHQVPGQFF
TRBJ1-4,NA,TRBV19,CASSGPTRTNEKLFF
TRBJ2-5,once,TRBV5-1,CASSLRDRGRAETQYF
TRBJ2-3,NA,TRBV19,CASSTPHTSGGVDTQYF
TRBJ1-1,NA,TRBV30,CAWRLGAGWDTEAFF
TRBJ2-3,NA,TRBV2,CASRRGQAPLTQYF